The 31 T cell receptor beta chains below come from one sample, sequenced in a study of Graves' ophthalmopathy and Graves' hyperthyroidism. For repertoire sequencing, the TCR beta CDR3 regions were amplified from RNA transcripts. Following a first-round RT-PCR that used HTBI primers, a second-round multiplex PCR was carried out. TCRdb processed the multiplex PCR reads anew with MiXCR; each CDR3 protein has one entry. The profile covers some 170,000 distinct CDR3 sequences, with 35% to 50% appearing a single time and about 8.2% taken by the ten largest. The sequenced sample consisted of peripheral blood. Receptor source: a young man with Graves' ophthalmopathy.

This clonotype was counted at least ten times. The CDR3 DNA follows: TGTGCCACCAGTGACCTCCAATTAGCGGGAGGGGAGCTGTTTTTT. Translating gives CATSDLQLAGGELFF. The gene calls are TRBV24-1 and TRBJ2-2, with 8 bases lining up with TRBD2. CDR3 length: 15 residues. Germline V lookup: CDR1 KGHDR, CDR2 SFDVKD. V lost 4 bases and J lost 8; bases outside the gene matches: 8.

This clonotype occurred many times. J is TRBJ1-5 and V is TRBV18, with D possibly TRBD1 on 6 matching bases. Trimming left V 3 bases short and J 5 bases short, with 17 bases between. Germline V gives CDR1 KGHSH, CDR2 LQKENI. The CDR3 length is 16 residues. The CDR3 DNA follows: TGTGCCAGCTCACCTTACGAGACAGGCGGCCATCAGCCCCAGCATTTT. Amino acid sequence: CASSPYETGGHQPQHF.

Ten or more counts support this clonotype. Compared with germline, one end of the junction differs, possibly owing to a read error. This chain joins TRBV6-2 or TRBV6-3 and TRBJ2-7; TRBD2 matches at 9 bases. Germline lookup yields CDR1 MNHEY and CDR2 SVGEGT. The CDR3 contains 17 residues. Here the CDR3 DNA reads TGTGCTAGCACCTCCTTACTTCCTGCGGGAGGGCCCCACGAGCAGTACTTC. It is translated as CASTSLLPAGGPHEQYF.

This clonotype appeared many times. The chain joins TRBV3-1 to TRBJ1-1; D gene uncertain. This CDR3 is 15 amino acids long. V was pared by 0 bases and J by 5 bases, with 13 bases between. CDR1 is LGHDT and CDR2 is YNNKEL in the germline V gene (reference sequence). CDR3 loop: CASSQEVLRRTEAFF. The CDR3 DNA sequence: TGTGCCAGCAGCCAAGAGGTACTCAGAAGGACTGAAGCTTTCTTT.

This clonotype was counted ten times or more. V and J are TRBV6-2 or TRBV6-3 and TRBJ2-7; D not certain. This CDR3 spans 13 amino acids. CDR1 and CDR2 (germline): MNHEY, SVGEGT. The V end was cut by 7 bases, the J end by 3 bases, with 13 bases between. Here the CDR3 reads CASKAGLDYEQYF. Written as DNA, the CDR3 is TGTGCCAGCAAGGCAGGCCTAGACTACGAGCAGTACTTC.

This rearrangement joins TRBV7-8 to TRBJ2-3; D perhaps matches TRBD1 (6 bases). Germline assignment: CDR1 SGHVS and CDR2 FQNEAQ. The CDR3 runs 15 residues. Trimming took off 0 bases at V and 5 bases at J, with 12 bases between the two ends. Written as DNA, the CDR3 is TGTGCCAGCAGCTTAGCTGGTCAGGGGTTAGATACGCAGTATTTT. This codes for CASSLAGQGLDTQYF.

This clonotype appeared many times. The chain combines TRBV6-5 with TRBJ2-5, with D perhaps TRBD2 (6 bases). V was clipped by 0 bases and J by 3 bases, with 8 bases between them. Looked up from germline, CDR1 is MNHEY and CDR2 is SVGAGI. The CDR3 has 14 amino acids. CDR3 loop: CASSYSASEETQYF. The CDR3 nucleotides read TGTGCCAGCAGTTACTCGGCTAGCGAAGAGACCCAGTACTTC.

The CDR3 reads CASSPGPARGRSQYF. The CDR3 DNA reads TGTGCCAGCAGCCCAGGACCGGCCAGGGGACGATCGCAGTACTTC. The chain employs TRBV7-8 and TRBJ2-5; possible D gene TRBD1, 6 bases. The CDR3 runs to 15 residues. Germline V CDR1 and CDR2: SGHVS, FQNEAQ. V gave up 5 bases and J gave up 11 bases, with 24 bases separating them.

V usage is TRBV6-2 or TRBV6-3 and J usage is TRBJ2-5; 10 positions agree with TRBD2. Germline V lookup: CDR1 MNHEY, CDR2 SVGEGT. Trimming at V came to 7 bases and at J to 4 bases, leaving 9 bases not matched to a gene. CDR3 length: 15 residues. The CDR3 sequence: CASTVSGRALETQYF. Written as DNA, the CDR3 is TGTGCCAGCACCGTCAGCGGGAGGGCTCTAGAGACCCAGTACTTC.

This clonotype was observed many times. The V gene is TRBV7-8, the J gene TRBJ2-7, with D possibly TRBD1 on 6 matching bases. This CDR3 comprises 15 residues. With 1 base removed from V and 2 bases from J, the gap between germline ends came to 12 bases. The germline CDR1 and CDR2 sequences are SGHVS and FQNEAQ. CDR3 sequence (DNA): TGTGCCAGCAGCTTAGGGAGGACAGCGGCCTACGAGCAGTACTTC. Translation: CASSLGRTAAYEQYF.

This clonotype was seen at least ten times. This CDR3 is CASSPGQGLKQYF. The DNA of the CDR3 is TGTGCCAGCAGTCCGGGACAGGGCCTCAAGCAGTACTTC. The genes are TRBV27 and TRBJ2-7, with TRBD1 identical over 9 bases. The CDR3 runs to 13 residues. Trimming took 5 bases from V and 8 from J; bases not matched to a gene: 7. CDR1 MNHEY and CDR2 SMNVEV come from the germline V gene (reference sequence).

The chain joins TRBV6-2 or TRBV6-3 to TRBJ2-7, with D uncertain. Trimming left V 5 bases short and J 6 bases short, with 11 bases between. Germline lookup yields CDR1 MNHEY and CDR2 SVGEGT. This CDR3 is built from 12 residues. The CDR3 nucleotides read TGTGCCAGCAGTGGAAGGAATACCGAGCAGTACTTC. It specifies CASSGRNTEQYF.

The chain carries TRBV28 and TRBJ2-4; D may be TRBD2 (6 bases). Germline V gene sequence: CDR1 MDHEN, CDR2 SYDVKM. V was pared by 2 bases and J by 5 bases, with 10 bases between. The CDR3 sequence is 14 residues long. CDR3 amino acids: CASSLVGEENIQYF. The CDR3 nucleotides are TGTGCCAGCAGTTTAGTTGGGGAGGAAAACATTCAGTACTTC.

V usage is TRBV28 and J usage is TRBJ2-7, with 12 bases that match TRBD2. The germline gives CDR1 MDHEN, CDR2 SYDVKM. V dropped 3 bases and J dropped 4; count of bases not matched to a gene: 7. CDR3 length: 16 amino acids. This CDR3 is CASSFPLAGGSYEQYF. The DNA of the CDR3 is TGTGCCAGCAGTTTCCCTCTAGCGGGAGGGTCATACGAGCAGTACTTC.

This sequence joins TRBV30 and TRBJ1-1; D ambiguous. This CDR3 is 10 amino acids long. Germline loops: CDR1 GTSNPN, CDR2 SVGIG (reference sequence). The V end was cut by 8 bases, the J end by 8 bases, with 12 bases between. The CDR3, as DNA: TGTGCCGTGGTCAAGGTGGAAGCTTTCTTT. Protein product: CAVVKVEAFF.

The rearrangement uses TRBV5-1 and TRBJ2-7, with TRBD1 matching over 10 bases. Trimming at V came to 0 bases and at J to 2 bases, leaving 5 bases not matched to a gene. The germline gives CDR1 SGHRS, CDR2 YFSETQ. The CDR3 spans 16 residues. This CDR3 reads CASSLEPGQGPYEQYF. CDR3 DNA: TGCGCCAGCAGCTTGGAGCCGGGACAGGGGCCCTACGAGCAGTACTTC. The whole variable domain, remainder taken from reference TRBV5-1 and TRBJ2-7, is KAGVTQTPRYLIKTRGQQVTLSCSPISGHRSVSWYQQTPGQGLQFLFEYFSETQRNKGNFPGRFSGRQFSNSRSEMNVSTLELGDSALYLCASSLEPGQGPYEQYFGPGTRLTVT.

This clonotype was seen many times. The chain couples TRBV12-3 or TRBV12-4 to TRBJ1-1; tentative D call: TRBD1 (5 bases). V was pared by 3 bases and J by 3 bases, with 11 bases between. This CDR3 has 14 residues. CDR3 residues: CASSLGQGDTEAFF. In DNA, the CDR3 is TGTGCCAGCAGTTTGGGCCAAGGGGACACTGAAGCTTTCTTT.

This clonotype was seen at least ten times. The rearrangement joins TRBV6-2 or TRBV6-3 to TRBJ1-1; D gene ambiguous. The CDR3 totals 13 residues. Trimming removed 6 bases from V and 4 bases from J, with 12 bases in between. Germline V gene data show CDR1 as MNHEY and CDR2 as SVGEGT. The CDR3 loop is CASSSPSTTEAFF. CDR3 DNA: TGTGCCAGCAGCTCACCCTCAACCACTGAAGCTTTCTTT.

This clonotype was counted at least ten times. CDR3 in amino acids: CASSLFRASNQPQHF. In DNA form, the CDR3 reads TGTGCCAGCAGTTTATTCAGGGCCAGCAATCAGCCCCAGCATTTT. The chain joins TRBV28 to TRBJ1-5; a possible D gene is TRBD1 (5 bases). CDR3 length: 15 residues. CDR1 MDHEN and CDR2 SYDVKM come from the germline V gene. With 1 base removed from V and 1 base from J, the gap between germline ends came to 8 bases.

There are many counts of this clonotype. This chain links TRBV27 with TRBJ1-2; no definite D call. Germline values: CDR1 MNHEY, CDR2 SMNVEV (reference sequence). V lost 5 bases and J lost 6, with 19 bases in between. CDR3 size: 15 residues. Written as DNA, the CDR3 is TGTGCCAGCAGTATTTACGAAGGGTCGTTCGATGGCTACACCTTC. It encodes CASSIYEGSFDGYTF.

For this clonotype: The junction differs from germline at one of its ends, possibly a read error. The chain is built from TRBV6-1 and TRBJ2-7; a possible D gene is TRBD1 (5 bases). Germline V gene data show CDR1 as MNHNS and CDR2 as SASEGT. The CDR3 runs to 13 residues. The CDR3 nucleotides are TGCGCCAGCACCGAACAGGACCCCTACGAGCAGTACTTC. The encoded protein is CASTEQDPYEQYF.

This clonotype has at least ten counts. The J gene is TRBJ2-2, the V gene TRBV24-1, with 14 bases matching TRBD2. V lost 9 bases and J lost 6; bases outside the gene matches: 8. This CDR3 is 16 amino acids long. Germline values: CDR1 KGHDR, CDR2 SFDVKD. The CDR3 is CATSGTSGRRAGELFF. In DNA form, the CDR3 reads TGTGCCACCTCCGGGACTAGCGGGAGAAGGGCCGGGGAGCTGTTTTTT.

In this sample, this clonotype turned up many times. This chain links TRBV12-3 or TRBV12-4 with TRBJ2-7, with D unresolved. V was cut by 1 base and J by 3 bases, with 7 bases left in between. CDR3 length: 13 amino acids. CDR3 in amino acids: CASSLGHDYEQYF. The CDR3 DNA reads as TGTGCCAGCAGTTTAGGACATGACTACGAGCAGTACTTC.

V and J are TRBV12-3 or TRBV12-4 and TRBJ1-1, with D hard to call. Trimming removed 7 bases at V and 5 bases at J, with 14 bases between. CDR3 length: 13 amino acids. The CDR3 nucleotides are TGTGCCAGCACTCTCAATTCTGGGACTGAAGCTTTCTTT. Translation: CASTLNSGTEAFF.

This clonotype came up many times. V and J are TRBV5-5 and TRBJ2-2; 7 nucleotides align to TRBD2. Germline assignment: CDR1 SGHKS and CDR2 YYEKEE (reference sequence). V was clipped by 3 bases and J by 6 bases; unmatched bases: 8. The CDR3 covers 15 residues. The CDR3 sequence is CASSSLAGGAGELFF. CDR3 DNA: TGTGCCAGCAGCTCATTAGCGGGTGGGGCCGGGGAGCTGTTTTTT.

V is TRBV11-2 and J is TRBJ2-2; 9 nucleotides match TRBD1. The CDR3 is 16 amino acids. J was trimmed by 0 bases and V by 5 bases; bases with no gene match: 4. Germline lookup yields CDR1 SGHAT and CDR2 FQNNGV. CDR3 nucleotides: TGTGCCAGCAGCCCGGACAGGGGCTCGAACACCGGGGAGCTGTTTTTT. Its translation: CASSPDRGSNTGELFF.

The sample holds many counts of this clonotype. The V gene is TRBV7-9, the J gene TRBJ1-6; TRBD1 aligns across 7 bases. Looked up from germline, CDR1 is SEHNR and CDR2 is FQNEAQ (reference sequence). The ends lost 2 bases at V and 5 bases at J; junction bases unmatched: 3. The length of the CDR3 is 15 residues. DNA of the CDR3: TGTGCCAGCAGCTTATCGGGACAGAATAATTCACCCCTCCACTTT. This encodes CASSLSGQNNSPLHF. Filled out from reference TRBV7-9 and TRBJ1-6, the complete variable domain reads DTGVSQNPRHKITKRGQNVTFRCDPISEHNRLYWYRQTLGQGPEFLTYFQNEAQLEKSRLLSDRFSAERPKGSFSTLEIQRTEQGDSAMYLCASSLSGQNNSPLHFGNGTRLTVT.

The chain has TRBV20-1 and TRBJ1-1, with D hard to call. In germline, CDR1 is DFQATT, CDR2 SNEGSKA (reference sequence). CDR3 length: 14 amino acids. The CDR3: CRATWGPGNTEAFF. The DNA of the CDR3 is TGCAGGGCGACATGGGGTCCGGGGAACACTGAAGCTTTCTTT.

The CDR3, as DNA: TGTGCCAGCAGTGGCTCAGGACAGGTCAGCTCCTACGAGCAGTACTTC. Its protein product is CASSGSGQVSSYEQYF. The rearrangement links TRBV6-4 to TRBJ2-7, with 7 positions matching TRBD1. Germline V gene sequence: CDR1 MRHNA, CDR2 SNTAGT. CDR3 length: 16 residues. After removal of 4 bases from V and 0 bases from J, the junction contained 9 bases not matched to a gene.

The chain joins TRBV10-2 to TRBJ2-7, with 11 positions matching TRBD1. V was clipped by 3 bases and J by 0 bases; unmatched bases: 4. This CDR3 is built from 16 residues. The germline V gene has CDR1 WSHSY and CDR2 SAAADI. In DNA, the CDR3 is TGCGCCAGCAGTGACCACGGACAGGGGGCCTCCTACGAGCAGTACTTC. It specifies CASSDHGQGASYEQYF.

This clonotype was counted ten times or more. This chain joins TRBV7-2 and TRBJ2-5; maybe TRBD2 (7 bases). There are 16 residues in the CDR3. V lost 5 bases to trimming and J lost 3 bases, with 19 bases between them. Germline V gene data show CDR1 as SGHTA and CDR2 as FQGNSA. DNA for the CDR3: TGTGCCAGCAGCCAACATCAGGGGAGGGGAAAAGAGACCCAGTACTTC. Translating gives CASSQHQGRGKETQYF.